Detailed here is one T cell receptor beta chain. As handled by the study authors: Amplification from reference gene primers served as the basis for estimated nucleated cell counts. TCRdb's table, derived via immunoSEQ multiplex PCR, lists solely in-frame clones and lacks some. The V and J calls and clone size were taken over from that table, and D and trimming were inferred from the DNA. Seen here are under 110,000 clones, 71% observed once, and the top ten hold around 0.92%. The entry originates in a study of blood T cell repertoires in COVID-19. On the study more broadly: Italy, Spain and the United States were the sources of the convalescent and acute COVID-19 samples. Sources were T cells, B-cell-depleted T cells, or PBMCs; the material itself was cDNA or gDNA.

This CDR3 spans 14 amino acids. The V gene's germline CDR1 is MNHEY and CDR2 SVGAGI. The V end was cut by 6 bases, the J end by 1 base, with 12 bases between. The sequencing input was peripheral blood. This clonotype originated in a human donor with acute or convalescent COVID-19. The donor label of this sample is uncertain. This chain links TRBV6-5 with TRBJ1-2; D is unresolved. Here the CDR3 reads CASRRLLDNYGYTF. Written as DNA, the CDR3 is TGTGCCAGCAGAAGACTATTAGATAACTATGGCTACACCTTC.